This TCR beta chain derives from a study of Graves' ophthalmopathy and Graves' hyperthyroidism. This clonotype has at least ten counts. The hyperthyroidism patients, aged 18 to 65, had been newly diagnosed, with under 2 months' duration. Amplified material comprised TCR beta CDR3 regions derived from RNA transcripts. The first round was an RT-PCR with HTBI primers, and the second round was a multiplex PCR. TCRdb reanalysed the multiplex PCR reads using MiXCR and keeps one entry per CDR3 protein. The sample has some 410,000 distinct CDR3 sequences, over 20% seen once. V shed 7 bases and J shed 3 bases, with 18 bases lying between them. The CDR3 has 16 residues. From germline, CDR1 is SNHLY and CDR2 FYNNEI.

This TCR was recovered from a young woman with stable Graves' hyperthyroidism. The chain employs TRBV2 and TRBJ2-2, with TRBD2 as a possible D gene (7 bases). Sample: peripheral blood. CDR3 protein: CASTSSGGRDTGELFF. For the CDR3, the DNA is TGTGCCAGCACCTCATCGGGGGGCAGGGACACCGGGGAGCTGTTTTTT.